This T cell receptor (beta chain) was observed in a study of siplizumab effects on memory and regulatory T cells. TCRdb's table, derived via immunoSEQ multiplex PCR, lists solely in-frame clones and lacks some. The sample includes approximately 65,000 clones, around 80% of them seen just once. CDR3 length: 17 residues. V was clipped by 6 bases and J by 3 bases, with 23 bases between them. Germline V CDR1 and CDR2: LNHDA, SQIVND (reference sequence). Sequenced sample: memory CD4+ T cells sorted from blood. The TCR was taken from a human donor in good health. This sequence joins TRBV19 and TRBJ1-1, with a weak D call TRBD1 (6 bases). CDR3: CASRPTTTGFSHTEAFF. CDR3 DNA sequence: TGTGCCAGTAGACCAACGACTACAGGGTTCAGTCACACTGAAGCTTTCTTT.